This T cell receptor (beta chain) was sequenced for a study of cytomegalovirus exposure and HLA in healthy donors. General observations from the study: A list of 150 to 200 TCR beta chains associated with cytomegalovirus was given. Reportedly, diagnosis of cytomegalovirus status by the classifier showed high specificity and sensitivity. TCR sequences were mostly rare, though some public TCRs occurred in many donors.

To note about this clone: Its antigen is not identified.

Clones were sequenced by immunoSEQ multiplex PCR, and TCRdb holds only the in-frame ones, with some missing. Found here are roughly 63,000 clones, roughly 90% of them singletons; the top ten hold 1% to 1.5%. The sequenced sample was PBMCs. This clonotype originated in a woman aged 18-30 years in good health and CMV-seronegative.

CDR3 amino acids: CASQRTGRGELFF. The CDR3 bases are TGTGCCAGCCAACGGACTGGACGCGGGGAGCTGTTTTTT. This chain uses TRBV4-2 with TRBJ2-2; weak D call: TRBD2 (5 bases). Germline V CDR1 and CDR2: LGHNA, YNFKEQ. This CDR3 region has 13 residues. The V end lost 8 bases, the J end lost 7 bases, and 14 bases lay between the germline ends.